The 9 T cell receptor beta chains below all came from one sample that was sequenced in a study of blood T cell repertoires in COVID-19. Here immunoSEQ multiplex PCR was the method, and the copy in TCRdb shows in-frame clones only, minus some. The sample shows 120,000 or so clones, 74% of them seen only once. Sequenced input: peripheral blood. These receptors all come from a man in his fifties or sixties with acute or convalescent COVID-19.

V and J are TRBV6-5 and TRBJ2-5; 7 bases align to TRBD1. Losses at the gene ends were 6 bases for V and 2 bases for J; bases not matched to a gene: 3. This CDR3 region has 13 residues. CDR1 and CDR2 from the germline V gene are MNHEY and SVGAGI. CDR3 sequence: CASRMTGQETQYF. CDR3 bases: TGTGCCAGCAGAATGACAGGGCAAGAGACCCAGTACTTC.

The chain links TRBV7-2 to TRBJ2-7; a possible D gene is TRBD1 (6 bases). Germline V CDR1 and CDR2: SGHTA, FQGNSA. There are 13 residues in the CDR3. Trimming left V 5 bases short and J 7 bases short, with 15 bases between. For the CDR3, the DNA is TGTGCCAGCAGCGCCTGGACAGTCAGTGAGCAGTACTTC. Translation: CASSAWTVSEQYF.

This clone came up a few times. V is TRBV18 and J is TRBJ2-6; a weak D match, TRBD1 (6 bases). Trimming shortened V by 6 bases and J by 2 bases, and 11 bases separated the two germline ends. This CDR3 region has 15 residues. In germline, CDR1 is KGHSH, CDR2 LQKENI. The CDR3 loop is CASSPGTTGANVLTF. The DNA of the CDR3 is TGTGCCAGCTCGCCAGGGACAACTGGGGCCAACGTCCTGACTTTC. The whole variable domain, remainder taken from reference TRBV18 and TRBJ2-6, is NAGVMQNPRHLVRRRGQEARLRCSPMKGHSHVYWYRQLPEEGLKFMVYLQKENIIDESGMPKERFSAEFPKEGPSILRIQQVVRGDSAAYFCASSPGTTGANVLTFGAGSRLTVL.

This clone was seen a handful of times. The gene calls are TRBV29-1 and TRBJ2-7; D is ambiguous. Germline CDR1 reads SQVTM; CDR2 reads ANQGSEA. This CDR3 has 12 residues. The ends were cut back, 6 bases at V and 1 base at J, with 10 bases in the middle. The CDR3 here is CSVVESSYEQYF. CDR3 bases: TGCAGCGTCGTCGAGAGTTCCTACGAGCAGTACTTC.

The J gene is TRBJ2-1, the V gene TRBV6-1; 8 bases align to TRBD1. CDR1 is MNHNS and CDR2 is SASEGT in the germline V gene. The CDR3 spans 16 residues. Germline trimming cut 2 bases from V and 9 bases from J; bases unmatched to any gene: 12. The CDR3 nucleotides read TGTGCCAGCAGTGAAAATGGAGGGACAGGAGCTGGTGAGCAGTTCTTC. Amino acid sequence: CASSENGGTGAGEQFF.

This rearrangement joins TRBV27 to TRBJ2-3; D call uncertain. CDR3 length: 16 amino acids. Germline CDR1 reads MNHEY; CDR2 reads SMNVEV (reference sequence). Trimming cost V 5 bases and J 0 bases, with 15 bases left between them. The CDR3 is CASSPTYRFSTDTQYF. In nucleotides, the CDR3 is TGTGCCAGCAGTCCTACCTACAGATTCAGCACAGATACGCAGTATTTT.

The V and J genes are TRBV11-2 and TRBJ1-6; D is unresolved. Germline V gene lookup returns CDR1 SGHAT and CDR2 FQNNGV. The CDR3 length is 15 residues. Deletions cut 0 bases from V and 6 bases from J, with 9 bases between. CDR3 nucleotide sequence: TGTGCCAGCAGCTTAGAGCTCCGGGGTAATTCACCCCTCCACTTT. Its translation is CASSLELRGNSPLHF.

The rearrangement joins TRBV21-1 to TRBJ2-5; TRBD2, the table's D call, lacks a check against the DNA. TRBV21-1 is listed as a pseudogene. The CDR3 runs to 14 residues. The DNA of the CDR3 is TGTGCCAGCAGCCCACCGCGGGGTCAAGGGACCCAGTACTTC. Its protein product is CASSPPRGQGTQYF.

V is TRBV12-3 or TRBV12-4 and J is TRBJ2-7; TRBD1 aligns across 8 bases. V gave up 5 bases and J gave up 7 bases; unmatched junction bases: 7. The CDR3 length is 13 residues. CDR3 nucleotide sequence: TGTGCCAGCAGTCTCCGGACAGGGATAGAGCAGTACTTC. Encoded protein: CASSLRTGIEQYF.